Described below is a single T cell receptor beta chain sequence and its context. This sample is drawn from a study of early T cells in non-severe SARS-CoV-2 infection. Attachment of unique molecular identifiers was made to individual cDNA molecules. TCRdb ran MiXCR on the 5' RACE reads and lists one entry per CDR3 protein. The table has under 85,000 distinct CDR3 sequences, about 14% seen once. Trimming took 4 bases from V and 2 from J, leaving 15 bases between them. The CDR3 is made up of 15 amino acids. Germline V gene sequence: CDR1 MNHEY, CDR2 SVGEGT. The sequence derives from an adult who was a healthcare worker with PCR-confirmed SARS-CoV-2 infection or an uninfected control (not recorded which). V usage is TRBV6-2 or TRBV6-3 and J usage is TRBJ2-7; D possibly corresponds to TRBD2 (6 bases). The input for sequencing was whole blood, taken at baseline. The CDR3 loop reads CASSSAGGGTYEQYF. In DNA, the CDR3 is TGTGCCAGCAGTTCCGCCGGGGGAGGAACCTACGAGCAGTACTTC.